This T cell receptor beta chain originates from a study of T cell responses to AZD1222 COVID-19 vaccine. About the study: Second doses were pooled across both intervals (about 4 or about 12 weeks). Study observations and caveats: Along spike, vaccine-associated CD4 TCRs were found throughout, with dominance at 160-218 and 743-854.

A word on this clone: Its antigen remains unknown.

V shed 6 bases and J shed 1 base, with 12 bases lying between them. The germline V gene has CDR1 SGHTA and CDR2 FQGNSA. The CDR3 covers 14 residues. Here immunoSEQ multiplex PCR was the method, and the copy in TCRdb shows in-frame clones only, minus some. This sample has about 68,000 clones, with over 60% found just once. Sequencing was performed on peripheral blood, taken on day 0 of AZD1222 vaccination. The V and J genes are TRBV7-2 and TRBJ1-1; perhaps TRBD1 as D (5 bases). The clonotype was recovered from an adult in good health. CDR3 in amino acids: CASRSQGWNTEAFF. CDR3 DNA sequence: TGTGCCAGCAGATCTCAGGGTTGGAACACTGAAGCTTTCTTT.